This TCR beta chain originates from a study of radiotherapy plus CTLA-4 blockade in lung cancer. Broader study findings: Tumor-derived TCR clones expanded in blood after radiotherapy plus ipilimumab.

The germline gives CDR1 SGHNT, CDR2 YYREEE (reference sequence). V gave up 1 base and J gave up 3 bases, with 10 bases separating them. The CDR3 spans 15 residues. Assay used: immunoSEQ multiplex PCR; TCRdb lists only in-frame clones, some missing. The sample shows about 54,000 clones, 65% to 80% of them seen only once. As concerns this clone: What it recognizes is unknown.

This TCR was recovered from a human donor with non-small cell lung cancer who had a partial response to radiotherapy plus ipilimumab. The chain couples TRBV5-4 to TRBJ1-4; D is perhaps TRBD1 (6 bases). Sequences were derived from peripheral blood, sampled from a patient treated with radiotherapy plus ipilimumab. This CDR3 reads CASSLQQGPNEKLFF. Here the CDR3 DNA reads TGTGCCAGCAGCTTGCAACAGGGTCCTAATGAAAAACTGTTTTTT.